What follows are 3 T cell receptor beta chains derived from one specimen sequenced in a study of control samples from healthy donors and cancer patients. The repertoire was sequenced with immunoSEQ multiplex PCR; TCRdb's copy has only in-frame clones and lacks some. The sample has some 150,000 clones, roughly 91% seen once. Sequenced material: blood. Receptors originate from a woman in her twenties or thirties in good health.

The CDR3: CASSLALRQGTPLHF. CDR3 sequence (DNA): TGTGCCAGCAGCTTAGCGCTAAGGCAGGGGACACCCCTCCACTTT. The chain uses TRBV7-8 and TRBJ1-6; tentatively, D is TRBD1 (6 bases). The CDR3 is 15 residues long. V was cut by 0 bases and J by 11 bases, with 14 bases left in between. In germline, CDR1 is SGHVS, CDR2 FQNEAQ.

The V gene is TRBV3-1 (or the pseudogene TRBV3-2), the J gene TRBJ2-5; possible D gene TRBD2, 6 bases. The germline V and J ends were trimmed by 1 base and 5 bases, with 11 bases remaining between them. Germline assignment: CDR1 LGHDT and CDR2 YNNKEL (reference sequence). The CDR3 loop spans 14 amino acids. CDR3 loop: CASSQGALAETQYF. The CDR3 region has the DNA TGTGCCAGCAGCCAAGGAGCACTAGCCGAGACCCAGTACTTC.

The chain links TRBV2 to TRBJ1-5; D uncertain. Germline-derived CDR1 and CDR2 are SNHLY and FYNNEI. V lost 5 bases to trimming and J lost 0 bases, with 11 bases between them. This CDR3 has 15 amino acids. The CDR3 coding sequence is TGTGCCAGCAGTCCCCGACTGTATAGCAATCAGCCCCAGCATTTT. Translating it yields CASSPRLYSNQPQHF.